Listed below are T cell receptor beta chains from one sample, sequenced in a study of T cells in Graves' hyperthyroidism and ophthalmopathy. MiXCR, applied by TCRdb to the multiplex PCR reads, yields one record per CDR3 protein. The profile covers about 570,000 distinct CDR3 sequences, with about 45% appearing a single time and about 20% taken by the ten largest. Sequenced: peripheral blood or thyroid tissue (not recorded which). All receptors come from an adult woman with Graves' disease, either hyperthyroidism or ophthalmopathy (not recorded which). The CDR3 runs from the conserved cysteine through the conserved F or W. Each record gives: D gene, clone size, J gene, V gene, CDR3 protein, CDR3 DNA. The D gene is left open where the match is weak. Part of the rows lack a size; the others show once, few, many or a class for expanded clones.

>NA|NA|TRBJ1-1|TRBV27
CASRGRGGSMNTEAFF
TGTGCCAGCCGGGGCAGGGGCGGAAGCATGAACACTGAAGCTTTCTTT
>TRBD2|many|TRBJ2-7|TRBV27
CASSLTSDTYEQYF
TGTGCCAGCAGTCTAACTAGCGACACCTACGAGCAGTACTTC
>NA|many|TRBJ1-5|TRBV12-3/TRBV12-4
CASSTAVQPQHF
TGTGCCAGCAGTACCGCGGTTCAGCCCCAGCATTTT
>NA|many|TRBJ1-2|TRBV12-3/TRBV12-4
CASSLGRLGPSYGYTF
TGTGCCAGCAGTTTGGGCAGGCTGGGCCCCAGCTATGGCTACACCTTC
>TRBD1|many|TRBJ2-7|TRBV6-6
CASSETKTGIYEQYF
TGTGCCAGCAGTGAGACGAAGACAGGGATCTACGAGCAGTACTTC
>NA|once|TRBJ2-7|TRBV20-1
CSARDRRAIYYEQYF
TGCAGTGCTAGGGACCGCCGGGCTATATACTACGAGCAGTACTTC
>TRBD1|many|TRBJ1-3|TRBV5-1
CASRATGAGNTIYF
TGCGCCAGCAGAGCTACAGGGGCTGGAAACACCATATATTTT
>TRBD1|NA|TRBJ2-1|TRBV20-1
CSAKIRDRFHEQLF
TGCAGTGCTAAGATCCGGGACAGGTTTCATGAGCAGCTCTTC
>NA|NA|TRBJ1-1|TRBV18
CASSYGESWSEAFF
TGTGCCAGCTCATATGGGGAGAGTTGGAGTGAAGCTTTCTTT
>NA|NA|TRBJ1-4|TRBV19
CASSIAGGKLFF
TGTGCCAGTAGTATTGCGGGGGGAAAACTGTTTTTT
>NA|many|TRBJ1-4|TRBV7-9
CASSDRRDVGGKLFF
TGTGCCAGCAGCGATCGACGAGATGTGGGGGGGAAACTGTTTTTT
>NA|many|TRBJ2-7|TRBV4-1
CASSQENSLSEQYF
TGCGCCAGCAGCCAAGAGAATAGCTTAAGCGAGCAGTACTTC
>TRBD1|NA|TRBJ1-2|TRBV10-3
CAISATGSGYTF
TGTGCCATCAGCGCGACAGGGAGTGGCTACACCTTC
>NA|many|TRBJ2-7|TRBV5-6
CASSLIPRAEQYF
TGTGCCAGCAGCTTGATCCCCAGGGCTGAGCAGTACTTC
>TRBD1|many|TRBJ1-5|TRBV6-1
CASSVGTGGALYQPQHF
TGTGCCAGCAGTGTCGGGACAGGGGGCGCTTTGTATCAGCCCCAGCATTTT
>NA|many|TRBJ2-7|TRBV10-3
CAIRGAHDSYEQYF
TGTGCCATCAGGGGGGCACACGACTCCTACGAGCAGTACTTC
>NA|many|TRBJ1-1|TRBV20-1
CSARFARAYAFF
TGCAGTGCTAGATTTGCCAGGGCATATGCTTTCTTT
>NA|many|TRBJ2-7|TRBV11-2
CASSYSIPAYEQYF
TGTGCCAGCAGCTATAGCATTCCCGCCTACGAGCAGTACTTC
>NA|many|TRBJ1-3|TRBV7-4
CASSSPAGNTIYF
TGTGCCAGCAGCTCCCCGGCTGGAAACACCATATATTTT
>TRBD2|NA|TRBJ2-1|TRBV7-9
CASSLRTSGSRSSYNEQFF
TGTGCCAGCAGCCTTCGAACTAGCGGGAGCCGCAGCTCCTACAATGAGCAGTTCTTC
>NA|NA|TRBJ1-6|TRBV7-2
CASSLAVNSPLHF
TGTGCCAGCAGCTTAGCAGTTAATTCACCCCTCCACTTT
>TRBD1|NA|TRBJ2-5|TRBV5-1
CASSRRQGAETQYF
TGCGCCAGCAGCAGACGACAGGGGGCTGAGACCCAGTACTTC